This entry lists 8 T cell receptor beta chains sequenced from one sample in a study of human T cells and chemical hapten exposure. Time point defined: patch test 3, about 24 weeks after DPC sensitization. Treatment: therapeutic diphenylcyclopropenone sensitization with weekly scalp DPC. Using its own MiXCR run on the RACE reads, TCRdb lists one record per CDR3 protein. The repertoire holds fewer than 80,000 distinct CDR3 sequences, around 10% seen once, with about 2% in the top ten. The specimen comprised whole blood, sampled in connection with sensitization to the hapten diphenylcyclopropenone (DPC). The receptors derive from a woman under 40 with alopecia areata. Some clones in this sample may be carry-over from other donors' samples.

There are many counts of this clonotype. The chain carries TRBV7-9 and TRBJ2-3; D gene unclear. V gave up 1 base and J gave up 3 bases, with 2 bases separating them. The CDR3 spans 12 residues. Per the germline V gene, CDR1 is SEHNR and CDR2 is FQNEAQ (reference sequence). CDR3 DNA sequence: TGTGCCAGCAGCTTAGAAACAGATACGCAGTATTTT. Translation gives CASSLETDTQYF.

This clonotype came up many times. The chain couples TRBV7-3 to TRBJ1-1; weak D call: TRBD1 (5 bases). CDR3 size: 16 residues. Deletions cut 1 base from V and 0 bases from J, with 12 bases between. CDR1 and CDR2 from the germline V gene are SGHTA and FQGTGA. Here the CDR3 DNA reads TGTGCCAGCAGCTTAAGAGGGGCGGCAATGAACACTGAAGCTTTCTTT. Encoded protein: CASSLRGAAMNTEAFF.

This rearrangement joins TRBV7-6 to TRBJ2-6; 8 bases align to TRBD1. Trimming removed 0 bases from V and 3 bases from J; junction bases left unmatched: 7. CDR1 is SGHVS, CDR2 FNYEAQ, per germline. The CDR3 loop spans 18 amino acids. CDR3 amino acids: CASSLADRGVVGANVLTF. Written as DNA, the CDR3 is TGTGCCAGCAGCTTAGCAGACAGGGGTGTGGTTGGGGCCAACGTCCTGACTTTC.

The rearrangement uses TRBV6-1 and TRBJ1-1; D perhaps matches TRBD1 (6 bases). The length of the CDR3 is 14 residues. Germline V gene sequence: CDR1 MNHNS, CDR2 SASEGT. Trimming pared 6 bases from V and 4 bases from J, leaving 15 bases between. CDR3 coding DNA: TGTGCCAGCAGCGCCTGGGGGCTGTTCACTGAAGCTTTCTTT. Its translation: CASSAWGLFTEAFF.

The chain uses TRBV20-1 and TRBJ2-1, with 7 nucleotides matching TRBD1. Germline V gene lookup returns CDR1 DFQATT and CDR2 SNEGSKA (reference sequence). The CDR3 covers 13 residues. Trimming took 4 bases from V and 5 from J; bases not matched to a gene: 5. The CDR3 here is CSANEGAHNEQFF. The CDR3 DNA is TGCAGTGCTAACGAGGGGGCCCACAATGAGCAGTTCTTC.

This chain links TRBV6-6 with TRBJ1-4; D remains unclear. Trimming pared 2 bases from V and 2 bases from J, leaving 0 bases between. Germline CDR1 and CDR2: MNHNY and SVGAGI (reference sequence). The CDR3 spans 12 residues. In DNA, the CDR3 is TGTGCCAGCAGTTACACTAATGAAAAACTGTTTTTT. This gives the protein CASSYTNEKLFF.

This clonotype was seen a few times. The chain joins TRBV23-1 to TRBJ2-2; 8 nucleotides match TRBD1. TRBV23-1 is marked as an open reading frame, function uncertain. V lost 1 base, J lost 7 bases, and 5 bases stayed unmatched. This CDR3 comprises 15 residues. The CDR3, as DNA: TGCGCCAGCAGTCAATTCAGGGGGCTCAGCGGGGAGCTGTTTTTT. Amino acid sequence: CASSQFRGLSGELFF.

This clonotype was observed a few times. This chain joins TRBV29-1 and TRBJ2-5; the match to TRBD2 covers 8 bases. In germline, CDR1 is SQVTM, CDR2 ANQGSEA. This CDR3 is 13 amino acids long. The J segment lost 5 bases and the V segment lost 3 bases, leaving 5 bases of the junction unmatched. CDR3 DNA sequence: TGCAGCGTTGAGACTAGCGTTGGTGAGACCCAGTACTTC. Protein sequence: CSVETSVGETQYF.